This T cell receptor (beta chain) was sequenced in a study of blood T cell repertoires in COVID-19. This table comes from immunoSEQ multiplex PCR, and its TCRdb copy is limited to in-frame clones, with some not included. Seen here are hundreds of thousands of clones, 86% observed once, and the top ten hold more than 2%. Individuals drawn from 20 to 25 US areas were roughly 18 to 100 years old. V gave up 5 bases and J gave up 9 bases, with 11 bases separating them. CDR3 size: 12 residues. Germline V gene lookup returns CDR1 MDHEN and CDR2 SYDVKM. The source is a woman aged 50 to 65 who had recovered from COVID-19. Sample: PBMCs or T cells enriched from blood (not recorded which). This sequence joins TRBV28 and TRBJ2-4; D remains unclear. The CDR3 sequence: CASSSSLGIQYF. The DNA of the CDR3 is TGTGCCAGCAGTAGTTCCCTAGGCATTCAGTACTTC.